This T cell receptor (beta chain) was profiled in a study of T cell repertoires in aging, cancer and after chemotherapy. Overall study context: Donors were grouped into six age bands spanning 30 or younger through 70 or older. Repeat sampling of healthy donors over several months to years showed clear clonal overlap.

Amplification of TCR beta used genomic DNA extracted from peripheral blood. With respect to this clonotype: The antigen is not known.

A mixed TRB-A/B primer pool amplified rearranged TRB by multiplex touch-down PCR. TCRdb passed the multiplex PCR reads through MiXCR, listing each CDR3 protein once. Here the sample spans more than 1,100 distinct CDR3 sequences, approximately 22% being singletons. V was trimmed by 4 bases and J by 3 bases, leaving 16 bases between them. The CDR3 extends over 15 amino acids. CDR1 and CDR2 (germline): SGHNT, YYREEE (reference sequence). Study-wide results and limits: In healthy donors, age-related TCR diversity loss mainly reflected lost richness.

Source material: blood. The source of this sequence is a human donor in good health. This chain uses TRBV5-4 with TRBJ2-5, with D uncertain. CDR3 sequence (DNA): TGTGCCAGCAGCCCGCCATTGACACCCAAAGAGACCCAGTACTTC. Translated, it gives CASSPPLTPKETQYF. Complete variable domain (other parts from reference TRBV5-4 and TRBJ2-5): ETGVTQSPTHLIKTRGQQVTLRCSSQSGHNTVSWYQQALGQGPQFIFQYYREEENGRGNFPPRFSGLQFPNYSSELNVNALELDDSALYLCASSPPLTPKETQYFGPGTRLLVL.